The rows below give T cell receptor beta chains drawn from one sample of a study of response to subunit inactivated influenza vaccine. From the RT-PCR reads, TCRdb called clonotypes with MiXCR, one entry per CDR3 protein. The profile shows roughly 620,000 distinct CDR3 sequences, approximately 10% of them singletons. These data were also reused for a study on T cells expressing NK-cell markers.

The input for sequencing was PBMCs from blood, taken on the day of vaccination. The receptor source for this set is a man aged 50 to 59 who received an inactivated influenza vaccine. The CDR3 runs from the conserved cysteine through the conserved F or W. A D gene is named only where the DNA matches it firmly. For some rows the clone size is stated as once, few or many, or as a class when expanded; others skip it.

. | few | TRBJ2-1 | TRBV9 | TGTGCCAGCAGCGTTGTACGGGGGGCCCTGTTCTTC | CASSVVRGALFF
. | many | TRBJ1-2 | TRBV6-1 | TGTGCCAGCAGAGCGACAGACTATGGCTACACCTTC | CASRATDYGYTF
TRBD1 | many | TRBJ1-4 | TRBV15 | TGTGCCACCAGCAGGACAGGGGTCGTTAATGAAAAACTGTTTTTT | CATSRTGVVNEKLFF
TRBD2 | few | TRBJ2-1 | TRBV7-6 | TGTGCCAGCAGCTTATGGGAGACTAGCGGACTAACCTCACTACGCAATGAGCAGTTCTTC | CASSLWETSGLTSLRNEQFF
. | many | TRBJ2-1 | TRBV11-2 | TGTGCCAGCAGCTTAGAAAGGCTGCAAAATGAGCAGTTCTTC | CASSLERLQNEQFF
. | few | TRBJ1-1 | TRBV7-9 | TGTGCCAGCAACATTCATACGAACACTGAAGCTTTCTTT | CASNIHTNTEAFF
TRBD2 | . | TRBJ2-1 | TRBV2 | TGTGCCAGCAGTCTAGGTCGGGAGGGCTACAATGAGCAGTTCTTC | CASSLGREGYNEQFF
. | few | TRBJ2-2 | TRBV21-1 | TGTGCCAGCAGCAAATCCTACGTGGACACCGGGGAGCTGTTTTTT | CASSKSYVDTGELFF
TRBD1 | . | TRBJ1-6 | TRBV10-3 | TGTGCCATCAGCGACGGACAGGGTTGGAATTCACCCCTCCACTTT | CAISDGQGWNSPLHF
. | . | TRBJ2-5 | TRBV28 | TGTGCCAGCAGTTTGATTCAAGGGCCCTTGTACCAAGAGACCCAGTACTTC | CASSLIQGPLYQETQYF
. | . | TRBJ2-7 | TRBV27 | TGTGCCTGCAGTTTATCGAAGGTTGGTCCTACCCAATCCTACGAGCAGTACTTC | CACSLSKVGPTQSYEQYF
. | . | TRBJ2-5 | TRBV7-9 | TGTGCCAGCAGTTCTACTAGGAGAGAGACCCAGTACTTC | CASSSTRRETQYF
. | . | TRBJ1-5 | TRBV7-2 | TGTGCCAGCAGGGGGGGGCTCGGTCAGCCCCAGCATTTT | CASRGGLGQPQHF
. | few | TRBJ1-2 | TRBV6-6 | TGTGCCACGAAGGCGGAGGACTACACCTTC | CATKAEDYTF